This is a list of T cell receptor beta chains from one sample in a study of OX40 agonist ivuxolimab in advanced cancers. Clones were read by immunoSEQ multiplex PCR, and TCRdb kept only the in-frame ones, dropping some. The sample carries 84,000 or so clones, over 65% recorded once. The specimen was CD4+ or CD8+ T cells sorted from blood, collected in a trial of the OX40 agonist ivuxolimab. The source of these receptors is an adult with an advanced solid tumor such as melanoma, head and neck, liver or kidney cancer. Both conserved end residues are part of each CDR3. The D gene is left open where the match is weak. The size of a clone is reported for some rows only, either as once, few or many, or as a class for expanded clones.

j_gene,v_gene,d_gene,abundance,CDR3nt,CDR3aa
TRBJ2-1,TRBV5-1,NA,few,TGCGCCAGCAGCTTGAATACGGGGTCTGCAAACGAGCAGTTCTTC,CASSLNTGSANEQFF
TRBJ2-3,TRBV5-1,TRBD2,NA,TGCGCCAGCAAGGGCGGGGGGCACACAGATACGCAGTATTTT,CASKGGGHTDTQYF
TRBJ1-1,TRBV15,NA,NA,TGTGCCACCAGCAGACCAGGGAGAAGCACTGAAGCTTTCTTT,CATSRPGRSTEAFF
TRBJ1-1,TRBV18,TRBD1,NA,TGTGCCAGCTCACGAGACAGGGGTGGAACTGAAGCTTTCTTT,CASSRDRGGTEAFF
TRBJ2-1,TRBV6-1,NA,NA,TGTGCCAGCAGTGAAGAGACAAATAAGCAGTTCTTC,CASSEETNKQFF
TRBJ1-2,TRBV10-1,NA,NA,TGCGCCAGCAGTGATGGCGGGATCGGCTACACCTTC,CASSDGGIGYTF
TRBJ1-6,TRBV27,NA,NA,TGTGCCAGCAGTTTCCTCAATTCACCCCTCCACTTT,CASSFLNSPLHF
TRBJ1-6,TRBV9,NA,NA,TGTGCCAGCAGCTCAAACACCCCCAATGGCAATTCACCCCTCCACTTT,CASSSNTPNGNSPLHF
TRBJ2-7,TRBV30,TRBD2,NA,TGTGCCTGGTCGGCCGGGGGGAGAGAGCAGTACTTC,CAWSAGGREQYF
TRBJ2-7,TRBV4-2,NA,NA,TGTGCCAGCAGCCAAGAGCGTATGGGGTACGAGCAGTACTTC,CASSQERMGYEQYF
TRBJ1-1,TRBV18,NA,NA,TGTGCCAGCTCCCCCTCTTTTCGGGACACTGAAGCTTTCTTT,CASSPSFRDTEAFF
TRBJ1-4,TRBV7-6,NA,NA,TGTGCCAGCAGCCTCGGAAATTCTGAGGGCGAAAAACTGTTTTTT,CASSLGNSEGEKLFF
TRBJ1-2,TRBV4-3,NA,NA,TGCGCCAGCAGCCAAGACGCGGGGAACTATGGCTACACCTTC,CASSQDAGNYGYTF
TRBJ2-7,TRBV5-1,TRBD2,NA,TGCGCCAGCAGCTGGTCTAGCGGGGGAATTCAATACGAGCAGTACTTC,CASSWSSGGIQYEQYF
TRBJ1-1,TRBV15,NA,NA,TGTGCCACCAGCTTAGACAGAATGGGTATTGAAGCTTTCTTT,CATSLDRMGIEAFF
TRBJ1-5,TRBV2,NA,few,TGTGCCAGCAGTGAAGCCTACCCCAATCAGCCCCAGCATTTT,CASSEAYPNQPQHF
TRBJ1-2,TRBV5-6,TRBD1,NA,TGTGCCAGCAGTTCCTTCGGGACAGGGTTTGACTATGGCTACACCTTC,CASSSFGTGFDYGYTF
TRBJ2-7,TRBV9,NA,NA,TGTGCCAGCAGCGTAGGCGGGGGCAGGGGGTACGAGCAGTACTTC,CASSVGGGRGYEQYF
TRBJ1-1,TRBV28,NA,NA,TGTGCCAGCGGGAAGGGGCCCACTGAAGCTTTCTTT,CASGKGPTEAFF
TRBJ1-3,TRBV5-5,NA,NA,TGTGCCAGCAGCTTTGGACCGATCGCTGGAAACACCATATATTTT,CASSFGPIAGNTIYF
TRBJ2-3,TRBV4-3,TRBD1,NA,TGCGCCAGCAGCCAAGATCAGGGGGTTACAGATACGCAGTATTTT,CASSQDQGVTDTQYF
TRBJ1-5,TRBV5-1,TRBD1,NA,TGCGCCAGCAGCTTGGGAGCTAGATCCGGGACAGAGGACAATCAGCCCCAGCATTTT,CASSLGARSGTEDNQPQHF
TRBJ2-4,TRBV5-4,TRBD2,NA,TGTGCCAGCAGCCCAGAATTAGGAGGCGGGAGAAACATTCAGTACTTC,CASSPELGGGRNIQYF
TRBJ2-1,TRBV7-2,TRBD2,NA,TGTGCCAGCAGTACTTATACTAGCGTGGGGAATGAGCAGTTCTTC,CASSTYTSVGNEQFF
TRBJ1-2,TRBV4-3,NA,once,TGCGCCAGCAGCCAAGATCCGCTCCCCGATTATGGCTACACCTTC,CASSQDPLPDYGYTF
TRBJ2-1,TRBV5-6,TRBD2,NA,TGTGCCAGCAGCCTGGGCCTAGCGGGGGGAGGTGAGCAGTTCTTC,CASSLGLAGGGEQFF
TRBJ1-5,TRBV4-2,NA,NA,TGTGCCAGCAGCCAAAAGGACGGAGACAATCAGCCCCAGCATTTT,CASSQKDGDNQPQHF
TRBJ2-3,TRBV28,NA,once,TGTGCCAGCAGTTTATACGCCACCGGGGGAGGCACAGATACGCAGTATTTT,CASSLYATGGGTDTQYF
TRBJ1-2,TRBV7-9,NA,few,TGTGCCAGCAGCTCGCTAAGTGGGGGCTATGGCTACACCTTC,CASSSLSGGYGYTF
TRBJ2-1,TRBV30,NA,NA,TGTGCCTGGACCGTACGGGGCAGGGAGTCCAATGAGCAGTTCTTC,CAWTVRGRESNEQFF
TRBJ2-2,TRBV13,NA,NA,TGTGCCAGCAGGGCTTTTTCTAGGGATACCGGGGAGCTGTTTTTT,CASRAFSRDTGELFF
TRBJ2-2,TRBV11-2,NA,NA,TGTGCCAGCACATCGGCGAACACCGGGGAGCTGTTTTTT,CASTSANTGELFF
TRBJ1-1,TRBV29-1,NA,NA,TGCAGCGTCTCCAGGGGGAACACTGAAGCTTTCTTT,CSVSRGNTEAFF
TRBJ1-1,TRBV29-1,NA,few,TGCAGCTCCGCGGTGGACACTGAAGCTTTCTTT,CSSAVDTEAFF
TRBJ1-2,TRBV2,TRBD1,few,TGTGCCAGCAGACGGACAGGGACTAACTATGGCTACACCTTC,CASRRTGTNYGYTF
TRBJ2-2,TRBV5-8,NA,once,TGTGCCAGCAGCTTGTCCTGGGGCACCGGGGAGCTGTTTTTT,CASSLSWGTGELFF
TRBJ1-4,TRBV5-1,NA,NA,TGCGCCAGCAGCTTGGAAGTCGGCCCGGGGGAAAAACTGTTTTTT,CASSLEVGPGEKLFF
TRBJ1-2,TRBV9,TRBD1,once,TGTGCCAGCAGCACCCGACAGGGGTCCAACTATGGCTACACCTTC,CASSTRQGSNYGYTF
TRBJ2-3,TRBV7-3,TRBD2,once,TGTGCCAGCAGCTTAACGGGGAAAGCGGGAGCAGATACGCAGTATTTT,CASSLTGKAGADTQYF
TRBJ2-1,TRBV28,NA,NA,TGTGCCAGCAGTTCGGCGGCAGGGGGGTGGAATGAGCAGTTCTTC,CASSSAAGGWNEQFF
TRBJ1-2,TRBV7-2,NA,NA,TGTGCCAGCAGCTTAGAGACCTTCAACTATGGCTACACCTTC,CASSLETFNYGYTF
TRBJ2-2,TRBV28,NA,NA,TGTGCCAGCAGCTTAGGGGCAGATAACACCGGGGAGCTGTTTTTT,CASSLGADNTGELFF
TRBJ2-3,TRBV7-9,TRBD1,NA,TGTGCCAGCAGCGTAGGGGGGACAGGGGGCACAGATACGCAGTATTTT,CASSVGGTGGTDTQYF
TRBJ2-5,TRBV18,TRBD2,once,TGTGCCAGCTCACCATATTTCGGGACTAGCGGGGGAGAGACCCAGTACTTC,CASSPYFGTSGGETQYF
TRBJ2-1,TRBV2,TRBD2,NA,TGTGCCAGCACAGCGGGGGGAGATGAGCAGTTCTTC,CASTAGGDEQFF
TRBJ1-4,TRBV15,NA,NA,TGTGCCACCAGCAGAGATTACCAGGCCATAAGGGAAAAACTGTTTTTT,CATSRDYQAIREKLFF
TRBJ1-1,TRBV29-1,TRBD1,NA,TGCAGCGGTATGACAGGGGGAACTGAAGCTTTCTTT,CSGMTGGTEAFF
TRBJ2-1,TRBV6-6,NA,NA,TGTGCCAGCAGTTACGGGCAGCAGGAACAGTTCTTC,CASSYGQQEQFF